This T cell receptor beta chain was identified during a study of blood T cell repertoires in COVID-19. Study information: From T cells, B-cell-depleted T cells, or PBMCs came the material, which was cDNA or gDNA.

Libraries were prepared by immunoSEQ multiplex PCR; TCRdb keeps only in-frame clonotypes and omits some of them. This table has approximately 400,000 clones, 88% appearing once. Germline V gene sequence: CDR1 SGHTA, CDR2 FQGTGA. CDR3 length: 15 amino acids. Trimming at V came to 2 bases and at J to 3 bases, leaving 3 bases not matched to a gene. Symptom resolution, clearance, or two negative PCRs marked the recovered donors of Cohort 3. The source is a woman younger than 35 who had recovered from COVID-19. Sequenced sample: PBMCs or T cells enriched from blood (not recorded which). V and J are TRBV7-3 and TRBJ1-2; 10 bases match TRBD1. This CDR3 reads CASSLDRGQDYGYTF. Here the CDR3 DNA reads TGTGCCAGCAGCTTAGACAGGGGGCAGGACTATGGCTACACCTTC.